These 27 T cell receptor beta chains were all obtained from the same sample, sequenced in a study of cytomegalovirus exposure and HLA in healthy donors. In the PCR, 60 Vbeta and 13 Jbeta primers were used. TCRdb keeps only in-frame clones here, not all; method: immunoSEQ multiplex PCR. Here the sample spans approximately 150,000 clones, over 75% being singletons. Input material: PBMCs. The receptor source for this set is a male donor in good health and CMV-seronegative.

CDR3 DNA sequence: TGTGCCAGCACCACTGGAGACGGAAATTCACCCCTCCACTTT. This codes for CASTTGDGNSPLHF. The chain links TRBV6-6 to TRBJ1-6; D call uncertain. CDR1 is MNHNY, CDR2 SVGAGI, per germline (reference sequence). Trimming stripped 7 bases from V and 7 bases from J, with 14 bases between. The CDR3 consists of 14 residues.

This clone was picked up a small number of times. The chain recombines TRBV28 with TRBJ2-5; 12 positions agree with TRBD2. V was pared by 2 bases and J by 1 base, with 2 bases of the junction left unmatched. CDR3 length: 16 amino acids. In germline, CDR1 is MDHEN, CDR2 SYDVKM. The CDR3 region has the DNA TGTGCCAGCAGTTTAGGACTAGCGGGGTTCCAAGAGACCCAGTACTTC. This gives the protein CASSLGLAGFQETQYF.

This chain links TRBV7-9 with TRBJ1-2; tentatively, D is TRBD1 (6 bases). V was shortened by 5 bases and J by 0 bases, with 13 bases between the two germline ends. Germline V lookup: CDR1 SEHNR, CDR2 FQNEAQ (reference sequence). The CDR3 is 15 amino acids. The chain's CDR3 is CASSATGTTNYGYTF. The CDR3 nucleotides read TGTGCCAGCAGCGCGACCGGGACAACTAACTATGGCTACACCTTC.

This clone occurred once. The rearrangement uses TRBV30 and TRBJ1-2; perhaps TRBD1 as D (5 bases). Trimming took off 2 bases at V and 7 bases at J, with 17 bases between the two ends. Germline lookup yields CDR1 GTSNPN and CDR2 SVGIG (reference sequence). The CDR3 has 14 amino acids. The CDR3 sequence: CAWSLNGGTVGYTF. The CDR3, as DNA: TGTGCCTGGAGTCTAAACGGGGGGACCGTTGGCTACACCTTC.

The CDR3 nucleotides are TGCGCCAGCAGCCCCGAGGAGGGTGGCACTGAAGCTTTCTTT. As protein: CASSPEEGGTEAFF. The chain couples TRBV4-1 to TRBJ1-1; D remains ambiguous. Trimming cost V 4 bases and J 4 bases, with 13 bases left between them. The CDR3 length is 14 residues. Germline V gene lookup returns CDR1 MGHRA and CDR2 YSYEKL.

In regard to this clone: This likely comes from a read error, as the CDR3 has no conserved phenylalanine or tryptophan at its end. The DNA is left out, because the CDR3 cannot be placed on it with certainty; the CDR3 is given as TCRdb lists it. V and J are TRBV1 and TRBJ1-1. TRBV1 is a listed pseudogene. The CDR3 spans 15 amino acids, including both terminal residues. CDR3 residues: CTSSHWTVMNTEAFL.

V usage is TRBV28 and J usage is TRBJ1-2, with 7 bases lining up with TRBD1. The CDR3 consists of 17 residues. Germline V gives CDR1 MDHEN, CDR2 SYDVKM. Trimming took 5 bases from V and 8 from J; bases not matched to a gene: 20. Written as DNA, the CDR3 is TGTGCCAGCAGTAGCCTTTTGGTCCAGGGGGAAGGAGGAGGCTACACCTTC. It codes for CASSSLLVQGEGGGYTF.

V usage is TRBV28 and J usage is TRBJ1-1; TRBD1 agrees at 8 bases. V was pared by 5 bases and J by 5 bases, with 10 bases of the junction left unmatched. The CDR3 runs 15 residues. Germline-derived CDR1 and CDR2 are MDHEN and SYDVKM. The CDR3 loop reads CASSARGRMGTEAFF. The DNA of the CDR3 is TGTGCCAGCAGTGCCAGGGGGCGGATGGGGACTGAAGCTTTCTTT.

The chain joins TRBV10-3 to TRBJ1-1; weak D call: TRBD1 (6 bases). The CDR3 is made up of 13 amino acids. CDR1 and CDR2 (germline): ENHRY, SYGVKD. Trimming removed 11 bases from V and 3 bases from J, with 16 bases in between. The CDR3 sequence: CAARGAEDTEAFF. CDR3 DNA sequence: TGTGCCGCCCGGGGGGCTGAGGACACTGAAGCTTTCTTT.

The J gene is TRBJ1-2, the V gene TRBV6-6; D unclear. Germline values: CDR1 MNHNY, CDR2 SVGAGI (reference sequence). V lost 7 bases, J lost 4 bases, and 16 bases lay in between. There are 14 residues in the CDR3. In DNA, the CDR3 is TGTGCCAGCACCTTACGGGAGATTAGCTATGGCTACACCTTC. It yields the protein CASTLREISYGYTF.

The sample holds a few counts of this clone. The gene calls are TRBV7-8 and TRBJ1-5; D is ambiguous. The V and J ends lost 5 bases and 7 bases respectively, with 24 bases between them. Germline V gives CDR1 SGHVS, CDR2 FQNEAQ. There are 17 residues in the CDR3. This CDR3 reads CASSAPEARMLRQPQHF. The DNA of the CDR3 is TGTGCCAGCAGCGCCCCGGAGGCCAGAATGTTAAGGCAGCCCCAGCATTTT.

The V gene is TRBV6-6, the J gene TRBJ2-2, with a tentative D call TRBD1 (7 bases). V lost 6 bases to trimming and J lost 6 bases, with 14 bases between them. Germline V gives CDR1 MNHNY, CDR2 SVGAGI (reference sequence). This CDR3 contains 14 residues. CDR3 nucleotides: TGTGCCAGCAGGAGGCAGGGGGGAGCCGGGGAGCTGTTTTTT. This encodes CASRRQGGAGELFF.

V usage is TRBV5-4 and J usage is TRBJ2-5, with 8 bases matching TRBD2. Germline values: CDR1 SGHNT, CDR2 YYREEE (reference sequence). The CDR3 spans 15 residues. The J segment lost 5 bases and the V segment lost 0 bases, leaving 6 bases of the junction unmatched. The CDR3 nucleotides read TGTGCCAGCAGCTTGGCGGGGGGGAGGCGGGAGACCCAGTACTTC. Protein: CASSLAGGRRETQYF.

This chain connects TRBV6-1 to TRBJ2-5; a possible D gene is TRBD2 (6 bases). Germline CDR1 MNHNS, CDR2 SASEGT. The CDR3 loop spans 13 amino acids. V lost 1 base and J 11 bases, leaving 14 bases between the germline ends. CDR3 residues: CASSEGEVAEQYF. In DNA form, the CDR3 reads TGTGCCAGCAGTGAAGGGGAAGTAGCGGAGCAGTACTTC.

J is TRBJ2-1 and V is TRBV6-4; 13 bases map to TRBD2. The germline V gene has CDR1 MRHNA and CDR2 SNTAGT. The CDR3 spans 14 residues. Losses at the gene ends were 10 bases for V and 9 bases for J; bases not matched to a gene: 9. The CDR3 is CATQLAGGQGEQFF. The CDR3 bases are TGTGCCACTCAACTAGCGGGAGGGCAGGGTGAGCAGTTCTTC.

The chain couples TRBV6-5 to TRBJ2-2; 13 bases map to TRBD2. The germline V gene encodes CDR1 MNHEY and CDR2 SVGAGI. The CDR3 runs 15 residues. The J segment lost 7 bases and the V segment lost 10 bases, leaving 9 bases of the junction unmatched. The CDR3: CATKRTSGSVGELFF. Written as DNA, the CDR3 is TGTGCCACTAAACGGACTAGCGGGAGTGTCGGGGAGCTGTTTTTT.

As DNA, the CDR3 is TGCGCCAGCAGCCAGGCCGGGACTAGCGCCTACGAGCAGTACTTC. Translation gives CASSQAGTSAYEQYF. The V and J genes are TRBV4-1 and TRBJ2-7, with 10 nucleotides matching TRBD2. This CDR3 spans 15 amino acids. Germline V gives CDR1 MGHRA, CDR2 YSYEKL. V dropped 3 bases and J dropped 2; count of bases not matched to a gene: 4.

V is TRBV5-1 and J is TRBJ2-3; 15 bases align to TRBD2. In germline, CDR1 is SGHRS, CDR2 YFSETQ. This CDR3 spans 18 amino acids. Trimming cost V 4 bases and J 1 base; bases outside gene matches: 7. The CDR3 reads CASSPGLAGGRGTDTQYF. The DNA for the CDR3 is TGCGCCAGCAGCCCCGGACTAGCGGGGGGGCGGGGCACAGATACGCAGTATTTT.

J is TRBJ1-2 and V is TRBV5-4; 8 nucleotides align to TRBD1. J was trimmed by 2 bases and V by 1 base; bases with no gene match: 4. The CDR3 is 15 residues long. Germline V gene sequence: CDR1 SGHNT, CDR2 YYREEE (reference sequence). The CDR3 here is CASSLPGGANYGYTF. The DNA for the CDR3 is TGTGCCAGCAGCTTGCCAGGGGGCGCGAACTATGGCTACACCTTC.

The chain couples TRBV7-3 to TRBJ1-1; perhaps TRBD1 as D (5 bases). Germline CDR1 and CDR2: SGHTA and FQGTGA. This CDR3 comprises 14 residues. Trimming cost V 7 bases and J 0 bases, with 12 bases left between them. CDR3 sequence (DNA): TGTGCCAGCAAAGTAGGGGCGTTGAACACTGAAGCTTTCTTT. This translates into CASKVGALNTEAFF.

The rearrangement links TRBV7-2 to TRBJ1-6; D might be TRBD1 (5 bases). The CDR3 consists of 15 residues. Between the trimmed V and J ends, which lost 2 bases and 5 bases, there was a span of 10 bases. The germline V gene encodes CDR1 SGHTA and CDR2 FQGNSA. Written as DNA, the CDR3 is TGTGCCAGCAGCTTACAGGGCCCTAATAATTCACCCCTCCACTTT. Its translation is CASSLQGPNNSPLHF.

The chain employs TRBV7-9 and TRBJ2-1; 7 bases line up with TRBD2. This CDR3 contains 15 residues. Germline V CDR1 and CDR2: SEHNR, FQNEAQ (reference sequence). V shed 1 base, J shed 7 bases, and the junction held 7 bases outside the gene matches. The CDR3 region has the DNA TGTGCCAGCAGCTTAGTCACAGCGGGGCTGAATGAGCAGTTCTTC. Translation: CASSLVTAGLNEQFF.

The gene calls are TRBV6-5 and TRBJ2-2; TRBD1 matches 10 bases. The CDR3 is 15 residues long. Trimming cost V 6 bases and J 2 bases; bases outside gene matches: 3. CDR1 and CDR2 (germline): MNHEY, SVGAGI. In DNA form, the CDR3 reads TGTGCCAGCAGCAGGGACAGGGGTAACACCGGGGAGCTGTTTTTT. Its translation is CASSRDRGNTGELFF.

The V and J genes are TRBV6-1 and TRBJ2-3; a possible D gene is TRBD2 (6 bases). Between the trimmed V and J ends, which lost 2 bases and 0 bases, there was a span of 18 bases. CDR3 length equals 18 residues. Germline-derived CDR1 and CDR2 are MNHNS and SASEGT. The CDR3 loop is CASSEIAVRITSTDTQYF. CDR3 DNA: TGTGCCAGCAGTGAAATAGCGGTTCGCATTACTAGCACAGATACGCAGTATTTT.

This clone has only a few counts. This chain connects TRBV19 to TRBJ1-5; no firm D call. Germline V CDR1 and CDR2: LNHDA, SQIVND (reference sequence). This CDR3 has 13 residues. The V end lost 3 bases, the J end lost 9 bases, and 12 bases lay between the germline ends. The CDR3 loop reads CASSIRSAGPQHF. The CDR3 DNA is TGTGCCAGTAGTATTAGATCGGCGGGGCCCCAGCATTTT.

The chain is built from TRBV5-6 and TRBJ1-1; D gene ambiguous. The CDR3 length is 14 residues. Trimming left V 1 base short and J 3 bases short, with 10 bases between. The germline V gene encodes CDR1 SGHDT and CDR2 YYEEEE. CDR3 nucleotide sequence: TGTGCCAGCAGCTTGAGTCCGAGTCACACTGAAGCTTTCTTT. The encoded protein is CASSLSPSHTEAFF.

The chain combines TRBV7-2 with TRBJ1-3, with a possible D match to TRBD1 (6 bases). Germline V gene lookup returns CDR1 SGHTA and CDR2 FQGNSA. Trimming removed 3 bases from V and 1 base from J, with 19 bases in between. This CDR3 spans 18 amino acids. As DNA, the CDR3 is TGTGCCAGCAGCTTGGGGAGGGGGGGGGCCCAATCTGGAAACACCATATATTTT. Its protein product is CASSLGRGGAQSGNTIYF.